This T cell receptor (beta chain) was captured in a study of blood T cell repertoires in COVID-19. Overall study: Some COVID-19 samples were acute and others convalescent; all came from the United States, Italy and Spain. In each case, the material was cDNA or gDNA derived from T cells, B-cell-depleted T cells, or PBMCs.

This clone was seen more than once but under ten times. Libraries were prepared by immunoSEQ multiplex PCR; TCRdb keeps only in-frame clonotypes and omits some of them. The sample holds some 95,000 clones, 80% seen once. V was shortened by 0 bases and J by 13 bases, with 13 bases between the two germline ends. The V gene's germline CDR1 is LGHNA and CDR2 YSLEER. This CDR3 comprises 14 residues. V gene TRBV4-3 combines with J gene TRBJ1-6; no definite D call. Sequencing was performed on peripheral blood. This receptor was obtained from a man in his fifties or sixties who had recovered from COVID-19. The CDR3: CASSQDGGRAPLHF. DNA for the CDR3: TGCGCCAGCAGCCAAGATGGCGGGAGGGCGCCCCTCCACTTT.